The 24 T cell receptor beta chains presented below share a single source sample, sequenced in a study of monozygotic twins with cystic fibrosis. The method was immunoSEQ multiplex PCR; TCRdb's version includes in-frame clones alone and lacks a portion of them. The sample records over 30,000 clones, about 93% being singletons. Sequenced input: blood. These receptors all stem from a boy younger than 10 with cystic fibrosis.

This chain uses TRBV4-1 with TRBJ2-7; possible D gene TRBD2, 5 bases. Germline CDR1 reads MGHRA; CDR2 reads YSYEKL. The CDR3 spans 13 residues. The V end lost 0 bases, the J end lost 4 bases, and 7 bases lay between the germline ends. The CDR3 here is CASSQELGYEQYF. DNA for the CDR3: TGCGCCAGCAGCCAAGAACTAGGGTACGAGCAGTACTTC.

The chain joins TRBV6-5 to TRBJ1-4; 9 bases fit TRBD1. V was pared by 2 bases and J by 5 bases, with 3 bases of the junction left unmatched. Germline V gene lookup returns CDR1 MNHEY and CDR2 SVGAGI. The CDR3 has 15 residues. CDR3 region: CASSYRTGENEKLFF. DNA of the CDR3: TGTGCCAGCAGTTACAGGACAGGGGAAAATGAAAAACTGTTTTTT.

The rearrangement links TRBV6-1 to TRBJ1-2; TRBD1 agrees at 7 bases. Trimming cost V 4 bases and J 8 bases; bases outside gene matches: 16. The CDR3 spans 16 residues. The germline CDR1 and CDR2 sequences are MNHNS and SASEGT. The CDR3 spells CASSVWGDRDRRGYTF. As DNA, the CDR3 is TGTGCCAGCAGTGTCTGGGGCGACCGGGACAGAAGAGGCTACACCTTC.

The chain is built from TRBV15 and TRBJ1-2; no definite D call. CDR1 is LNHNV and CDR2 is YYDKDF in the germline V gene (reference sequence). The CDR3 is 13 residues long. Trimming stripped 3 bases from V and 1 base from J, with 6 bases between. CDR3 nucleotide sequence: TGTGCCACCAGCAGCCTGGGTAACTATGGCTACACCTTC. Residues: CATSSLGNYGYTF.

This chain links TRBV21-1 with TRBJ1-1; no DNA check was done on the table's D call, TRBD1. TRBV21-1 constitutes a pseudogene. The CDR3 totals 13 residues. This chain's CDR3 is CASNRTGDTEAFF. The CDR3 bases are TGTGCCAGCAACAGGACAGGGGACACTGAAGCTTTCTTT.

The rearrangement links TRBV11-3 to TRBJ2-5, with D perhaps matching TRBD2 (6 bases). This CDR3 is built from 13 residues. Trimming cost V 7 bases and J 5 bases, with 14 bases left between them. Germline V gene data show CDR1 as SGHNT and CDR2 as YENEEA. The CDR3 reads CASTAGGSETQYF. The DNA of the CDR3 is TGTGCCAGCACGGCCGGGGGATCCGAGACCCAGTACTTC.

The chain uses TRBV27 and TRBJ1-1; D unresolved. V was pared by 4 bases and J by 1 base, with 13 bases between. This CDR3 spans 15 amino acids. CDR1 is MNHEY and CDR2 is SMNVEV in the germline V gene (reference sequence). DNA of the CDR3: TGTGCCAGCAGTTACACGGCAGGAGGGAACACTGAAGCTTTCTTT. Its protein is CASSYTAGGNTEAFF.

CDR3 nucleotide sequence: TGTGCCAGTAGTTTGTCCTACAATGAGCAGTTCTTC. Translating gives CASSLSYNEQFF. The chain couples TRBV19 to TRBJ2-1; D ambiguous. Germline CDR1 is LNHDA and CDR2 is SQIVND (reference sequence). The CDR3 covers 12 residues. Trimming removed 5 bases at V and 1 base at J, with 3 bases between.

The CDR3 loop is CASSWDRTYEQYF. The CDR3 nucleotides are TGTGCCAGCAGCTGGGACAGAACCTACGAGCAGTACTTC. The V call is TRBV6-5, the J call TRBJ2-7; 7 bases agree with TRBD1. The V gene end was trimmed by 6 bases and the J gene end by 2 bases; junction bases not matched to a gene: 4. The germline gives CDR1 MNHEY, CDR2 SVGAGI. CDR3 length: 13 residues.

The chain uses TRBV5-1 and TRBJ2-3; TRBD2 might be the D (5 bases). Germline lookup yields CDR1 SGHRS and CDR2 YFSETQ. Deletions cut 0 bases from V and 4 bases from J, with 6 bases between. CDR3 length: 13 amino acids. The CDR3 coding sequence is TGCGCCAGCAGCTTGGCCGGGGCAGATACGCAGTATTTT. Translating gives CASSLAGADTQYF.

The chain couples TRBV7-8 to TRBJ1-2; tentatively, D is TRBD1 (6 bases). Trimming left V 1 base short and J 4 bases short, with 16 bases between. Germline V lookup: CDR1 SGHVS, CDR2 FQNEAQ. The CDR3 totals 16 residues. This CDR3 is CASSLGGRGQLYGYTF. The CDR3, as DNA: TGTGCCAGCAGCTTAGGGGGGAGGGGACAACTCTATGGCTACACCTTC.

The rearrangement joins TRBV11-2 to TRBJ1-2; a weak D match, TRBD1 (6 bases). Trimming pared 7 bases from V and 7 bases from J, leaving 25 bases between. Germline loops: CDR1 SGHAT, CDR2 FQNNGV. This CDR3 region has 16 residues. The CDR3 protein is CASTSLLGGALGGYTF. The CDR3 coding sequence is TGTGCCAGCACCTCCTTGCTGGGGGGCGCGCTCGGTGGCTACACCTTC.

The J gene is TRBJ1-1, the V gene TRBV6-4; 11 bases match TRBD1. V was clipped by 3 bases and J by 5 bases; unmatched bases: 2. CDR3 length: 14 amino acids. Per germline, CDR1 MRHNA and CDR2 SNTAGT. The CDR3 loop is CASSEGQGATEAFF. The CDR3 coding sequence is TGTGCCAGCAGTGAAGGACAGGGGGCAACTGAAGCTTTCTTT.

V is TRBV11-3 and J is TRBJ2-5; maybe TRBD2 (6 bases). The V end lost 1 base, the J end lost 5 bases, and 8 bases lay between the germline ends. CDR1 and CDR2 from the germline V gene are SGHNT and YENEEA. This CDR3 region has 13 residues. CDR3 coding DNA: TGTGCCAGCAGCTTAGTGCGGGGTGAGACCCAGTACTTC. Protein product: CASSLVRGETQYF.

This chain connects TRBV7-8 to TRBJ2-7, with TRBD1 matching 12 bases. Per the germline V gene, CDR1 is SGHVS and CDR2 is FQNEAQ. This CDR3 has 14 amino acids. Trimming took 8 bases from V and 0 from J; bases not matched to a gene: 2. The CDR3 here is CASGDRGHSYEQYF. As DNA, the CDR3 is TGTGCCAGCGGGGACAGGGGGCACTCCTACGAGCAGTACTTC.

V and J are TRBV2 and TRBJ2-3, with TRBD2 identical over 9 bases. The CDR3 extends over 17 amino acids. The V segment lost 5 bases and the J segment 2 bases; nucleotides outside the gene matches: 11. CDR1 is SNHLY and CDR2 is FYNNEI in the germline V gene. The CDR3 DNA reads as TGTGCCAGCAGTCCCCTCGATGTAGCGGGGGCCACAGATACGCAGTATTTT. As protein: CASSPLDVAGATDTQYF.

Notes on this clone: This sample includes further DNA sequences coding for the same CDR3. The rearrangement uses TRBV27 and TRBJ2-7, with D tentatively TRBD2 (6 bases). Germline V CDR1 and CDR2: MNHEY, SMNVEV (reference sequence). V was pared by 3 bases and J by 1 base, with 7 bases between. This CDR3 has 13 amino acids. CDR3 sequence reads: CASSFGGSYEQYF. As DNA, the CDR3 is TGTGCCAGCAGTTTCGGGGGTTCCTACGAGCAGTACTTC.

The chain employs TRBV6-1 and TRBJ1-2, with D uncertain. The CDR3 is 14 amino acids. Germline loops: CDR1 MNHNS, CDR2 SASEGT. V lost 3 bases to trimming and J lost 4 bases, with 12 bases between them. CDR3 sequence (DNA): TGTGCCAGCAGTGAGGCAGCTACCTTCTATGGCTACACCTTC. Translation: CASSEAATFYGYTF.

The chain couples TRBV19 to TRBJ2-2, with 8 bases identical to TRBD2. Germline-derived CDR1 and CDR2 are LNHDA and SQIVND (reference sequence). The CDR3 has 17 residues. Trimming at V came to 6 bases and at J to 2 bases, leaving 11 bases not matched to a gene. In DNA form, the CDR3 reads TGTGCCAGTAGCCGCTTAGGAGCGGGAGATAACACCGGGGAGCTGTTTTTT. Translating gives CASSRLGAGDNTGELFF.

This clone was observed once. The CDR3 protein is CASSFSGGRLNQPQHF. The CDR3, as DNA: TGTGCCAGCAGCTTCTCAGGGGGCAGGTTAAATCAGCCCCAGCATTTT. The genes are TRBV7-8 and TRBJ1-5, with 8 bases aligning to TRBD1. The CDR3 totals 16 residues. Germline assignment: CDR1 SGHVS and CDR2 FQNEAQ. With 3 bases clipped from V and 4 bases from J, the junction kept 8 bases outside the gene matches.

The J gene is TRBJ1-2, the V gene TRBV9; D might be TRBD1 (5 bases). This CDR3 spans 16 amino acids. Germline CDR1 is SGDLS and CDR2 is YYNGEE. V lost 4 bases, J lost 4 bases, and 20 bases lay in between. The CDR3: CASSQERGTASYGYTF. The DNA of the CDR3 is TGTGCCAGCAGCCAAGAACGGGGGACCGCCAGCTATGGCTACACCTTC.

The V call is TRBV14, the J call TRBJ2-1, with TRBD2 identical over 10 bases. V gave up 4 bases and J gave up 5 bases; unmatched junction bases: 5. This CDR3 is 15 amino acids long. Germline CDR1 reads SGHDN; CDR2 reads FVKESK. CDR3 region: CASSRLAGDNNEQFF. The DNA of the CDR3 is TGTGCCAGCAGCCGCCTAGCGGGGGACAACAATGAGCAGTTCTTC. The full variable domain, in which reference TRBV14 and TRBJ2-1 provide the parts outside the CDR3, is EAGVTQFPSHSVIEKGQTVTLRCDPISGHDNLYWYRRVMGKEIKFLLHFVKESKQDESGMPNNRFLAERTGGTYSTLKVQPAELEDSGVYFCASSRLAGDNNEQFFGPGTRLTVL.

The chain links TRBV12-5 to TRBJ2-1; tentative D call: TRBD2 (6 bases). This CDR3 has 17 residues. Germline CDR1 LGHNT, CDR2 FRNRAP. V lost 3 bases and J lost 0, with 15 bases in between. This CDR3 is CASGFPRGIPSYNEQFF. CDR3 coding DNA: TGTGCTAGTGGTTTTCCTCGGGGGATTCCCTCCTACAATGAGCAGTTCTTC. Based on the CDR3 plus reference TRBV12-5 and TRBJ2-1, the full variable domain is DARVTQTPRHKVTEMGQEVTMRCQPILGHNTVFWYRQTMMQGLELLAYFRNRAPLDDSGMPKDRFSAEMPDATLATLKIQPSEPRDSAVYFCASGFPRGIPSYNEQFFGPGTRLTVL.

The rearrangement joins TRBV28 to TRBJ1-1; D not resolved. CDR1 is MDHEN and CDR2 is SYDVKM in the germline V gene. The length of the CDR3 is 13 residues. V was pared by 6 bases and J by 1 base, with 9 bases between. The DNA for the CDR3 is TGTGCCAGCAGCCCTGCAGGGAACACTGAAGCTTTCTTT. Its translation is CASSPAGNTEAFF.